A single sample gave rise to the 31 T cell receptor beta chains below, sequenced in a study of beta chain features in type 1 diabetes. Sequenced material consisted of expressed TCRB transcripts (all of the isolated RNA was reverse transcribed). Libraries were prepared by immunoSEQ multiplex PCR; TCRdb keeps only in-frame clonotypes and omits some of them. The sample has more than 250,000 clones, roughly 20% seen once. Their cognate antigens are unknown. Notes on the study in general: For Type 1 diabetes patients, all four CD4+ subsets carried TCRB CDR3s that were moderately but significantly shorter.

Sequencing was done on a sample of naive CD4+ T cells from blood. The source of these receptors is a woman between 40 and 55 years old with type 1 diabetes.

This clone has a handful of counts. CDR3 in DNA: TGTGCCATCAGGTTCGAAGAGGCGGCCGGGGAGCTGTTTTTT. The encoded protein is CAIRFEEAAGELFF. This chain connects TRBV10-3 to TRBJ2-2; the D is unclear. The germline gives CDR1 ENHRY, CDR2 SYGVKD. The CDR3 has 14 residues. Deletions cut 6 bases from V and 6 bases from J, with 14 bases between.

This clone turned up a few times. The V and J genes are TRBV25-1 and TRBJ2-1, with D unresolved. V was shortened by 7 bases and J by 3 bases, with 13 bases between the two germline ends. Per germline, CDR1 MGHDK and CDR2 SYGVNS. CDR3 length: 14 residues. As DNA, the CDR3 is TGTGCCAGCACCCAGGCAGACCACTACAATGAGCAGTTCTTC. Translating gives CASTQADHYNEQFF.

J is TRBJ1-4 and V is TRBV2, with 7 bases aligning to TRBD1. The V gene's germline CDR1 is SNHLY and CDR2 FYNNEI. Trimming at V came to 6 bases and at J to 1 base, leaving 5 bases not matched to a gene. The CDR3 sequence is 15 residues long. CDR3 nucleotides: TGTGCCAGCAGACCCCAGGGGGGAACTAATGAAAAACTGTTTTTT. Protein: CASRPQGGTNEKLFF.

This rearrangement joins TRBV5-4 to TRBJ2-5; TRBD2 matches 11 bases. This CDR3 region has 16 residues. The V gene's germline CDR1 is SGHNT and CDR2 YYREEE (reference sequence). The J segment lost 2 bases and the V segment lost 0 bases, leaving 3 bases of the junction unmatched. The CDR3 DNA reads TGTGCCAGCAGCTTGGGCGGACTAGCGGGTCAAGAGACCCAGTACTTC. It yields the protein CASSLGGLAGQETQYF.

In DNA, the CDR3 is TGTGCCAGCAGTCTGAGGGGGTGGCAGGGGGACGGCTACACCTTC. Its translation: CASSLRGWQGDGYTF. The chain recombines TRBV27 with TRBJ1-2, with 7 bases lining up with TRBD1. The V and J ends lost 5 bases and 8 bases, in that order; junction bases with no gene match: 14. CDR1 is MNHEY and CDR2 is SMNVEV in the germline V gene (reference sequence). The CDR3 sequence is 15 residues long.

The CDR3 loop is CSVEDGGAVNEQFF. The CDR3 bases are TGCAGCGTTGAGGACGGGGGGGCCGTTAATGAGCAGTTCTTC. The V and J genes are TRBV29-1 and TRBJ2-1; 8 positions agree with TRBD2. This CDR3 region has 14 residues. V lost 3 bases, J lost 7 bases, and 8 bases stayed unmatched. The germline CDR1 and CDR2 sequences are SQVTM and ANQGSEA.

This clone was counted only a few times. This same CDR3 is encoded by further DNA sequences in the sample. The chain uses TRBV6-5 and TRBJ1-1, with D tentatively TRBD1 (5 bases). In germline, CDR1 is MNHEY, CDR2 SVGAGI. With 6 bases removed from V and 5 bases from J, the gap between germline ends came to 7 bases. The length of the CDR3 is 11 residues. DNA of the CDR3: TGTGCCAGCAGCCGGGGGACTGAAGCTTTCTTT. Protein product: CASSRGTEAFF.

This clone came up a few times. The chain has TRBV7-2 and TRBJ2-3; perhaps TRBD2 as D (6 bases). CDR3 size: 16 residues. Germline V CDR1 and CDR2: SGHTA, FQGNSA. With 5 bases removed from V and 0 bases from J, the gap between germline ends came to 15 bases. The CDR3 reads CASSRKYGTSTDTQYF. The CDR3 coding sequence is TGTGCCAGCAGCCGCAAATATGGGACTAGCACAGATACGCAGTATTTT.

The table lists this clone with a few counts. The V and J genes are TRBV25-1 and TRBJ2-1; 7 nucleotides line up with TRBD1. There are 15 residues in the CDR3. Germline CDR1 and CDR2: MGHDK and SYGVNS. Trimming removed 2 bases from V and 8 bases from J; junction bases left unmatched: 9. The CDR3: CASSEEGRGSDEQFF. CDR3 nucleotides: TGTGCCAGCAGTGAAGAGGGCAGGGGGAGCGATGAGCAGTTCTTC.

The CDR3 is CASSQTSGQETQYF. The CDR3 nucleotides read TGTGCCAGCAGCCAAACTAGCGGCCAAGAGACCCAGTACTTC. The rearrangement uses TRBV11-2 and TRBJ2-5, with TRBD2 matching over 8 bases. J lost 1 base, V lost 5 bases, and 3 bases had no gene match. This CDR3 region has 14 residues. Germline V gives CDR1 SGHAT, CDR2 FQNNGV.

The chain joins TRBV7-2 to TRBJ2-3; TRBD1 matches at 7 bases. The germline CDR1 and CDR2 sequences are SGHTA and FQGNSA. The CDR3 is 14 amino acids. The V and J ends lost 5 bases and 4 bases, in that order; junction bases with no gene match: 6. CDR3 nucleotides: TGTGCCAGCAGCCGAGACAGGGCGGCAGATACGCAGTATTTT. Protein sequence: CASSRDRAADTQYF.

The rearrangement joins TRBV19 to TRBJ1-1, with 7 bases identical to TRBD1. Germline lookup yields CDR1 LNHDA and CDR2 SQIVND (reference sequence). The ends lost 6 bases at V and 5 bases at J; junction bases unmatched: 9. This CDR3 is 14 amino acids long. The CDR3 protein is CASRGDRDRTEAFF. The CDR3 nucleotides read TGTGCCAGTAGGGGGGACAGAGACCGAACTGAAGCTTTCTTT.

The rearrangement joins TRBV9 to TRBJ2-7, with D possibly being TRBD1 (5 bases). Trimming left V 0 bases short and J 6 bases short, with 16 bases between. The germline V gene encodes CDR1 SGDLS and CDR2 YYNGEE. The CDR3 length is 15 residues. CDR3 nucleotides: TGTGCCAGCAGCGTAGGGGGCGTCAGGCAGGGCGAGCAGTACTTC. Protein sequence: CASSVGGVRQGEQYF.

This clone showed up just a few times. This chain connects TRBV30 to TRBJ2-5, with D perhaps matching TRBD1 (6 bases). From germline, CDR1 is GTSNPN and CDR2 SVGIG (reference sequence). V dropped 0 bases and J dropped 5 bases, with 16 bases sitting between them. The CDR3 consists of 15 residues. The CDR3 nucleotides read TGTGCCTGGAGTGTACAGTGGACAGTCGGTGAGACCCAGTACTTC. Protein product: CAWSVQWTVGETQYF.

The CDR3: CASSYRGGGQPQHF. CDR3 coding DNA: TGTGCCAGCAGTTATAGAGGGGGTGGACAGCCCCAGCATTTT. The genes are TRBV6-6 and TRBJ1-5, with D possibly TRBD1 on 6 matching bases. Between the trimmed V and J ends, which lost 3 bases and 7 bases, there was a span of 13 bases. The CDR3 has 14 residues. Germline CDR1 MNHNY, CDR2 SVGAGI (reference sequence).

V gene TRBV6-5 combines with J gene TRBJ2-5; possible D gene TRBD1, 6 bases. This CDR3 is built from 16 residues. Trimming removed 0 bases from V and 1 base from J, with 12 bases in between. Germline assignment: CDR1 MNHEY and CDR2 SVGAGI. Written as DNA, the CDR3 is TGTGCCAGCAGTTACTCGAGTGACAGGACCCAAGAGACCCAGTACTTC. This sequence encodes CASSYSSDRTQETQYF.

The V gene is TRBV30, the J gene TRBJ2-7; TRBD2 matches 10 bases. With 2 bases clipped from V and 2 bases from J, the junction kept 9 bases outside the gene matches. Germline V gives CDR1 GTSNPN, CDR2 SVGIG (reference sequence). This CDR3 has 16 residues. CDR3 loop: CAWSTLAGVRTYEQYF. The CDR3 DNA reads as TGTGCCTGGAGTACGCTAGCGGGAGTACGGACCTACGAGCAGTACTTC.

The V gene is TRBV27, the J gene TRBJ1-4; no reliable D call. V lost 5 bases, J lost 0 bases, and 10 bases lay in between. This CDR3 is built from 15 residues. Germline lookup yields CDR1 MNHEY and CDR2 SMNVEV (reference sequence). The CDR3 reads CASSPEPATNEKLFF. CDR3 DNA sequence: TGTGCCAGCAGTCCCGAGCCTGCAACTAATGAAAAACTGTTTTTT.

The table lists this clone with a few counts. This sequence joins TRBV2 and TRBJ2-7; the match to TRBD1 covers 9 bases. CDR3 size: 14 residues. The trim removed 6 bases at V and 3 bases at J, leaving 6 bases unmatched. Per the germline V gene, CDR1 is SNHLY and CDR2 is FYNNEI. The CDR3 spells CASRRGQGYYEQYF. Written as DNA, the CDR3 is TGTGCCAGCAGGAGGGGACAGGGCTACTACGAGCAGTACTTC.

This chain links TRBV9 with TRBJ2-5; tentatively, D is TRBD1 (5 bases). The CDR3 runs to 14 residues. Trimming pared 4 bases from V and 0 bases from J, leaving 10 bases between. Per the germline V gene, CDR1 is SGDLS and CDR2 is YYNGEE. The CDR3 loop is CASSLGHYQETQYF. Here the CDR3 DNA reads TGTGCCAGCAGCCTAGGACACTACCAAGAGACCCAGTACTTC.

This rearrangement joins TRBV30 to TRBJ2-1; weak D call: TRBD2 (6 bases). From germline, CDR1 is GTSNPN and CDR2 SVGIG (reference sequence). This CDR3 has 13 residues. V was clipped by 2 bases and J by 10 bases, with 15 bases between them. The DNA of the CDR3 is TGTGCCTGGAGTATCGGTAAAGGAGGGGAGCAGTTCTTC. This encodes CAWSIGKGGEQFF.

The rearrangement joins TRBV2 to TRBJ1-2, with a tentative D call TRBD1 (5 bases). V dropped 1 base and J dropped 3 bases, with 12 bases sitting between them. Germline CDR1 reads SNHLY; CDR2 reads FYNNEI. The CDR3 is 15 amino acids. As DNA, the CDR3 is TGTGCCAGCAGTGAAGACAGGACAACTCACTATGGCTACACCTTC. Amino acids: CASSEDRTTHYGYTF.

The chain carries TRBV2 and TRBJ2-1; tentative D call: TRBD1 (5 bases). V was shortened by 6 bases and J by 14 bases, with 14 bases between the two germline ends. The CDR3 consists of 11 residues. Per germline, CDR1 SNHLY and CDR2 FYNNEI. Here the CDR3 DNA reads TGTGCCAGCAGGGTTGGGCAGGGCGAGTTCTTC. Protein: CASRVGQGEFF.

CDR3 amino acids: CASSSRTGTVRETQYF. The CDR3 region has the DNA TGTGCCAGTAGTTCGCGGACAGGGACAGTAAGGGAGACCCAGTACTTC. The chain recombines TRBV19 with TRBJ2-5; 8 bases are shared with TRBD1. The CDR3 contains 16 residues. CDR1 LNHDA and CDR2 SQIVND come from the germline V gene (reference sequence). Trimming removed 5 bases from V and 5 bases from J; junction bases left unmatched: 13. Full variable domain (remainder filled in from reference TRBV19 and TRBJ2-5): DGGITQSPKYLFRKEGQNVTLSCEQNLNHDAMYWYRQDPGQGLRLIYYSQIVNDFQKGDIAEGYSVSREKKESFPLTVTSAQKNPTAFYLCASSSRTGTVRETQYFGPGTRLLVL.

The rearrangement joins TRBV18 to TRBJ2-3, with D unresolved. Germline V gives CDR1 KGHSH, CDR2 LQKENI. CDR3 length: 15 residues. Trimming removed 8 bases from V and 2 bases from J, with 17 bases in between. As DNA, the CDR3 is TGTGCCAGCCAAGCTACGCGCGGTAACACAGATACGCAGTATTTT. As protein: CASQATRGNTDTQYF. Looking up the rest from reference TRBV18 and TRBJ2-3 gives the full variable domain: NAGVMQNPRHLVRRRGQEARLRCSPMKGHSHVYWYRQLPEEGLKFMVYLQKENIIDESGMPKERFSAEFPKEGPSILRIQQVVRGDSAAYFCASQATRGNTDTQYFGPGTRLTVL.

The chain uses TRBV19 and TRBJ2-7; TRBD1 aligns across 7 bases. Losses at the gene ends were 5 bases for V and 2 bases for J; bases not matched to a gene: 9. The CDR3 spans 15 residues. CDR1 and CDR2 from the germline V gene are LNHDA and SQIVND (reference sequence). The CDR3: CASSLAPGTAYEQYF. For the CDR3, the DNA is TGTGCCAGTAGTCTCGCCCCCGGGACAGCCTACGAGCAGTACTTC. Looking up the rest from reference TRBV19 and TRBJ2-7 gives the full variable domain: DGGITQSPKYLFRKEGQNVTLSCEQNLNHDAMYWYRQDPGQGLRLIYYSQIVNDFQKGDIAEGYSVSREKKESFPLTVTSAQKNPTAFYLCASSLAPGTAYEQYFGPGTRLTVT.

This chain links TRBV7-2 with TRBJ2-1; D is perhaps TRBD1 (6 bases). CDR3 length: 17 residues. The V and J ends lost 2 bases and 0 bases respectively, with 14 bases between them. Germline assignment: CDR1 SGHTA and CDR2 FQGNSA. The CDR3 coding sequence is TGTGCCAGCAGCTTACGGGCTGGGGGCTACTCCTACAATGAGCAGTTCTTC. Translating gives CASSLRAGGYSYNEQFF.

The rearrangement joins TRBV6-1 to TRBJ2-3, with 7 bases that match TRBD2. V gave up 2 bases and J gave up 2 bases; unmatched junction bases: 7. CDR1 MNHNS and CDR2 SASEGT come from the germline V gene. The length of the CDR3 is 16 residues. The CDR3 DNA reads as TGTGCCAGCAGTGAATTCCTAGCGGTACTCACAGATACGCAGTATTTT. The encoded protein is CASSEFLAVLTDTQYF.

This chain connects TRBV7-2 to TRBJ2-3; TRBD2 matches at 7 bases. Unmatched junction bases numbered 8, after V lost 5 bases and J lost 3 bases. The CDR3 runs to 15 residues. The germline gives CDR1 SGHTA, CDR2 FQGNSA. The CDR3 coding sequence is TGTGCCAGCAGCGAAGGGGCGGGGGAAACAGATACGCAGTATTTT. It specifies CASSEGAGETDTQYF.

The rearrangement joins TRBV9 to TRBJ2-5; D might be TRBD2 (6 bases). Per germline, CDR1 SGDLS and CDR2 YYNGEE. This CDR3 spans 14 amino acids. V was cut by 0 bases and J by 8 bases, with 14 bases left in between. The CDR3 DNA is TGTGCCAGCAGCGTAGGGGTTGGAGGGAGCACCCAGTACTTC. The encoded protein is CASSVGVGGSTQYF.

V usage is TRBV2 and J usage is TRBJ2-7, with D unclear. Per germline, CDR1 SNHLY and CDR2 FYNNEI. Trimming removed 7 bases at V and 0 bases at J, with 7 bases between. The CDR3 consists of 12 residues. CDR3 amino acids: CASKAGSYEQYF. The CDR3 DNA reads TGTGCCAGCAAGGCAGGCTCCTACGAGCAGTACTTC.